The rows below give T cell receptor beta chains drawn from one sample of a study of T cells in Graves' hyperthyroidism and ophthalmopathy. TCRdb recomputed calls from the multiplex PCR reads with MiXCR, one row per CDR3 protein. The sample yields about 640,000 distinct CDR3 sequences, about a fifth seen once. The sequenced sample was blood. All receptors derive from a man in his thirties or forties with Graves' ophthalmopathy. The CDR3 runs from the conserved cysteine through the conserved F or W. The D gene is left open where the match is weak. Clone size is given for some rows only: seen once, a few or many times, or a class if the clone is expanded.

d_call: TRBD1; v_call: TRBV29-1; clone_size: .; j_call: TRBJ1-2; cdr3_nt: TGCAGCGCTGGTATGGACAGGGTCGGAAGCTATGGCTACACCTTC; cdr3_aa: CSAGMDRVGSYGYTF
d_call: .; v_call: TRBV6-1; clone_size: .; j_call: TRBJ2-7; cdr3_nt: TGTGCCAGCAGGATAGACGGTTACGAGCAGTACTTC; cdr3_aa: CASRIDGYEQYF
d_call: TRBD2; v_call: TRBV6-1; clone_size: few; j_call: TRBJ2-4; cdr3_nt: TGTGCCAGTTCTCCCCGAGGGTACCGGGAGGCACTAGCCAAAAACATTCAGTACTTC; cdr3_aa: CASSPRGYREALAKNIQYF
d_call: TRBD1; v_call: TRBV28; clone_size: .; j_call: TRBJ2-7; cdr3_nt: TGTGCCAGCAGTTCCTACGACAGGGTAATCAGCTACGAGCAGTACTTC; cdr3_aa: CASSSYDRVISYEQYF
d_call: .; v_call: TRBV28; clone_size: many; j_call: TRBJ2-5; cdr3_nt: TGTGCCAGCAGTACCAGGCGGCCCCAAGAGACCCAGTACTTC; cdr3_aa: CASSTRRPQETQYF
d_call: TRBD1; v_call: TRBV11-2; clone_size: many; j_call: TRBJ1-1; cdr3_nt: TGTGCCAGCAGCGACCGGGACAGCCAACCGCAGATGAACACTGAAGCTTTCTTT; cdr3_aa: CASSDRDSQPQMNTEAFF
d_call: TRBD2; v_call: TRBV24-1; clone_size: .; j_call: TRBJ2-1; cdr3_nt: TGTGCCACCAGTGATTTGCAACAGACTAGCGGGAGCTATGAGCAGTTCTTC; cdr3_aa: CATSDLQQTSGSYEQFF
d_call: .; v_call: TRBV20-1; clone_size: few; j_call: TRBJ2-5; cdr3_nt: TGCAGTGCTCACTTCGACTCGGTAGAGACCCAGTACTTC; cdr3_aa: CSAHFDSVETQYF
d_call: .; v_call: TRBV27; clone_size: .; j_call: TRBJ1-2; cdr3_nt: TGTGCCAGCAGTCCGGTGACAGAGAACTATGGCTACACCTTC; cdr3_aa: CASSPVTENYGYTF
d_call: .; v_call: TRBV20-1; clone_size: many; j_call: TRBJ2-1; cdr3_nt: TGCAGTGCTAGAGAGGCCCGGGAGATAAGAGATGAGCAGTTCTTC; cdr3_aa: CSAREAREIRDEQFF